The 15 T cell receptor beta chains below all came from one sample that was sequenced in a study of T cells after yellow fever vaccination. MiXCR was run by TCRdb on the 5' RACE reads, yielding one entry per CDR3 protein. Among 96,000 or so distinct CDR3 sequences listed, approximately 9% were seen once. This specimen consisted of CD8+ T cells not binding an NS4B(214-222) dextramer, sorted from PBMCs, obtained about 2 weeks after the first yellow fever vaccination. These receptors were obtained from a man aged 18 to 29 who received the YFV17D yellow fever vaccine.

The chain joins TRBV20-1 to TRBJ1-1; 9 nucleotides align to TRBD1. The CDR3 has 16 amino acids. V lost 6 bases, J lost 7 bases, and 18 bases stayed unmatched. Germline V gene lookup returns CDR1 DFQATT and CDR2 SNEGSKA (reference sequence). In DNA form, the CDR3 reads TGCAGTGCCAAATTAGAATGGGACAGGGCCGCTTTTGAAGCTTTCTTT. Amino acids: CSAKLEWDRAAFEAFF.

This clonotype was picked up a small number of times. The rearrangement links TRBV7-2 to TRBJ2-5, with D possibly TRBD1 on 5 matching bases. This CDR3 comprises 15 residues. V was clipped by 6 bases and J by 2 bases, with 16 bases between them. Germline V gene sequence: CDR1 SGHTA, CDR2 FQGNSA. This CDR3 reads CASRFLGAGQETQYF. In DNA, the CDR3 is TGTGCCAGCAGGTTTCTGGGCGCAGGGCAAGAGACCCAGTACTTC.

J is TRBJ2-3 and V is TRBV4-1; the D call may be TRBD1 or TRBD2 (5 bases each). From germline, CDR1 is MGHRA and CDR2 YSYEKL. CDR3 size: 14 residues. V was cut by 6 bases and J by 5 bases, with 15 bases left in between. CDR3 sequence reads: CASSGGEGGDTQYF. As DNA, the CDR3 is TGCGCCAGCAGTGGGGGAGAAGGAGGAGATACGCAGTATTTT.

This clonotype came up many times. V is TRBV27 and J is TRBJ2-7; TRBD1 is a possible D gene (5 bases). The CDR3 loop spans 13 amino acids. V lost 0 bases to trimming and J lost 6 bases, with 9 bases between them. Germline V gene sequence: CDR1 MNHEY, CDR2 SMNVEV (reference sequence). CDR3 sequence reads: CASSLSGRAEQYF. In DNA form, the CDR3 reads TGTGCCAGCAGTTTATCCGGCAGGGCCGAGCAGTACTTC.

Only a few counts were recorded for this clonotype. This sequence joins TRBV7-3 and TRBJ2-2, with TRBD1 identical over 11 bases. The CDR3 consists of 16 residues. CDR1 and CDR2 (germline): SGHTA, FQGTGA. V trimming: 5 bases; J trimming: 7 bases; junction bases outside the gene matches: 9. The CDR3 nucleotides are TGTGCCAGCAGCCCTGGGACAGGGGGTCCAGGCGGGGAGCTGTTTTTT. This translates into CASSPGTGGPGGELFF.

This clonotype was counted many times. As DNA, the CDR3 is TGCAGTGCTAGAGATGGGGACACATACACTGAAGCTTTCTTT. Translation gives CSARDGDTYTEAFF. The rearrangement joins TRBV20-1 to TRBJ1-1; tentatively, D is TRBD1 (6 bases). This CDR3 comprises 14 residues. V shed 0 bases and J shed 3 bases, with 11 bases lying between them. Germline CDR1 is DFQATT and CDR2 is SNEGSKA (reference sequence).

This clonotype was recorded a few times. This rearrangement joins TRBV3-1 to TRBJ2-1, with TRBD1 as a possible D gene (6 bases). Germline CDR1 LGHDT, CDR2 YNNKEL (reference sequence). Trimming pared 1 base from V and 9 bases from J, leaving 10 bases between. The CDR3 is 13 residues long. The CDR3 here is CASSQVQGPEQFF. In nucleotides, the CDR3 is TGTGCCAGCAGCCAAGTTCAGGGGCCTGAGCAGTTCTTC.

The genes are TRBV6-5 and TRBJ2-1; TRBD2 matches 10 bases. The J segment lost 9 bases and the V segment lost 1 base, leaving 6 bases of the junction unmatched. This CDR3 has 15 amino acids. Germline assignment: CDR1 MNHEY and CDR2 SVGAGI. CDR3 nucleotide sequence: TGTGCCAGCAGTTACTTCAGCGGGGGGGCAAGTGAGCAGTTCTTC. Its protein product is CASSYFSGGASEQFF.

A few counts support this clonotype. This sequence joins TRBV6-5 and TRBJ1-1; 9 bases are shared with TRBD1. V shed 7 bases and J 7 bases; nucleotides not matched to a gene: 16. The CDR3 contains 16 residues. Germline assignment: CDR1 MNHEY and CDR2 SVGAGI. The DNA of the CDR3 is TGTGCCAGCACCCCCGTTAGGACAGGGGTGGGAAGTGAAGCTTTCTTT. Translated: CASTPVRTGVGSEAFF.

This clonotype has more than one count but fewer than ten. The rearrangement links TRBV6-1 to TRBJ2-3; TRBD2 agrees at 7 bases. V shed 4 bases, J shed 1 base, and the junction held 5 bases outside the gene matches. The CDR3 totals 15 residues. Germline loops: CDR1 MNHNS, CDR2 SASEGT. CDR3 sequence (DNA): TGTGCCAGCAGTGGTGGTCGGGGGGGCACAGATACGCAGTATTTT. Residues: CASSGGRGGTDTQYF.

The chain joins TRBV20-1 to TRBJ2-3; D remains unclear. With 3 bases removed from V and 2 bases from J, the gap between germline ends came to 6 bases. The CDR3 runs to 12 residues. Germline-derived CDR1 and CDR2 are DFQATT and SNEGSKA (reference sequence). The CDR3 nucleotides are TGCAGTGCTAGTGTCTTCACAGATACGCAGTATTTT. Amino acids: CSASVFTDTQYF.

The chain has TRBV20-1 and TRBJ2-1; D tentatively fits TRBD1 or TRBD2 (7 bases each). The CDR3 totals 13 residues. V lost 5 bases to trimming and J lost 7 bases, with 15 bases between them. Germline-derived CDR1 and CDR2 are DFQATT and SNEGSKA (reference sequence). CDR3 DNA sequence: TGCAGTGCTCAGGGGGGGCTAAAGAATGAGCAGTTCTTC. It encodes CSAQGGLKNEQFF.

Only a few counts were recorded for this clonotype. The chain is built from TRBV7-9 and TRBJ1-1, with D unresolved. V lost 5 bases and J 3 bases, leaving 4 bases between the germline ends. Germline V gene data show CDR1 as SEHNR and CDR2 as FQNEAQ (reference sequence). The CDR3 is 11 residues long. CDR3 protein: CASSRDTEAFF. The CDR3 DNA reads TGTGCCAGCAGCAGGGACACTGAAGCTTTCTTT.

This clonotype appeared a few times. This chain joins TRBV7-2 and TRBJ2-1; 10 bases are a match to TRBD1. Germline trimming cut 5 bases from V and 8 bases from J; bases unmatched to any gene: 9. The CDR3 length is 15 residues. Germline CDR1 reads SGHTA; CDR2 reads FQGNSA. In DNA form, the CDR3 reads TGTGCCAGCAGCCTCCGGGACAGGGGTGACCATGAGCAGTTCTTC. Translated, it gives CASSLRDRGDHEQFF. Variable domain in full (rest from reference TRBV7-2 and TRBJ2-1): GAGVSQSPSNKVTEKGKDVELRCDPISGHTALYWYRQSLGQGLEFLIYFQGNSAPDKSGLPSDRFSAERTGGSVSTLTIQRTQQEDSAVYLCASSLRDRGDHEQFFGPGTRLTVL.

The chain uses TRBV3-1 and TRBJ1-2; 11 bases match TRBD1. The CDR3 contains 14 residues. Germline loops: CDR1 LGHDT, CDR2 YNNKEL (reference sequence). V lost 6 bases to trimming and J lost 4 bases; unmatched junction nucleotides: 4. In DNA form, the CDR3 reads TGTGCCAGCAGTCCCGGGACAGGGGGCTATGGCTACACCTTC. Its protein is CASSPGTGGYGYTF.